The 30 T cell receptor beta chains presented below share a single source sample, sequenced in a study of T cell responses to AZD1222 COVID-19 vaccine. The table came from immunoSEQ multiplex PCR; TCRdb's copy has only in-frame clones and leaves some out. The sample contains over 110,000 clones, roughly 90% of which appear only once. The sample here was peripheral blood, taken on day 0 of AZD1222 vaccination. Source of these receptors: an adult in good health.

This clone has only one observation. This chain uses TRBV11-2 with TRBJ2-7; 7 bases match TRBD1. V lost 4 bases, J lost 0 bases, and 12 bases stayed unmatched. Germline V gene sequence: CDR1 SGHAT, CDR2 FQNNGV. This CDR3 has 17 residues. The CDR3 coding sequence is TGTGCCAGCAGCTCCCAGGTCCTGGGACAGCCCTCCTACGAGCAGTACTTC. Protein sequence: CASSSQVLGQPSYEQYF.

This clone came up once. The rearrangement uses TRBV27 and TRBJ2-7; 7 positions agree with TRBD2. V lost 4 bases to trimming and J lost 10 bases; unmatched junction nucleotides: 10. This CDR3 region has 13 residues. Germline CDR1 MNHEY, CDR2 SMNVEV (reference sequence). CDR3 DNA: TGTGCCAGCAGTTCCCCGAGACTAGCAATCCAGTACTTC. As protein: CASSSPRLAIQYF.

The chain joins TRBV2 to TRBJ1-4, with D uncertain. Trimming pared 7 bases from V and 6 bases from J, leaving 15 bases between. Germline V CDR1 and CDR2: SNHLY, FYNNEI. This CDR3 region has 14 residues. As DNA, the CDR3 is TGTGCCAGCAAAGGAGGCACAGCTTATGAAAAACTGTTTTTT. This translates into CASKGGTAYEKLFF. The entire variable domain, with the rest obtained from reference TRBV2 and TRBJ1-4, is as follows: EPEVTQTPSHQVTQMGQEVILRCVPISNHLYFYWYRQILGQKVEFLVSFYNNEISEKSEIFDDQFSVERPDGSNFTLKIRSTKLEDSAMYFCASKGGTAYEKLFFGSGTQLSVL.

The CDR3 nucleotides read TGTGCCAGCAGCCAAGAGAACTCACTAGCGGGTTTTAGCACAGATACGCAGTATTTT. This translates into CASSQENSLAGFSTDTQYF. The chain uses TRBV3-1 (or the pseudogene TRBV3-2) and TRBJ2-3; TRBD2 aligns across 9 bases. CDR1 is LGHDT and CDR2 is YNNKEL in the germline V gene (reference sequence). Unmatched junction bases numbered 10, after V lost 0 bases and J lost 0 bases. The CDR3 is 19 amino acids.

This clone was recorded once. V and J are TRBV6-5 and TRBJ1-2, with 10 bases that match TRBD1. This CDR3 region has 16 residues. Germline V gene lookup returns CDR1 MNHEY and CDR2 SVGAGI. With 0 bases clipped from V and 7 bases from J, the junction kept 8 bases outside the gene matches. The CDR3 sequence: CASSYSGGQGSLGYTF. DNA for the CDR3: TGTGCCAGCAGTTACTCGGGGGGACAGGGGTCGCTTGGCTACACCTTC.

This chain joins TRBV29-1 and TRBJ1-1, with D tentatively TRBD1 (5 bases). CDR3 length equals 12 residues. V was trimmed by 3 bases and J by 6 bases, leaving 11 bases between them. Germline V gene sequence: CDR1 SQVTM, CDR2 ANQGSEA. The CDR3 DNA reads TGCAGCGTTGATGGGGCAGGTCCTGAAGCTTTCTTT. It specifies CSVDGAGPEAFF.

V gene TRBV6-5 combines with J gene TRBJ2-2; no firm D call. The CDR3 totals 13 residues. Trimming left V 7 bases short and J 1 base short, with 7 bases between. Germline lookup yields CDR1 MNHEY and CDR2 SVGAGI. The CDR3 protein is CASKALNTGELFF. CDR3 sequence (DNA): TGTGCCAGCAAGGCCCTGAACACCGGGGAGCTGTTTTTT.

This chain links TRBV9 with TRBJ1-2; TRBD1 matches at 10 bases. V lost 3 bases and J lost 6; bases outside the gene matches: 8. The CDR3 is 15 residues long. Per germline, CDR1 SGDLS and CDR2 YYNGEE. The CDR3 sequence is CASSAYDRGLDGYTF. Here the CDR3 DNA reads TGTGCCAGCAGCGCATACGACAGGGGGCTGGATGGCTACACCTTC.

V gene TRBV7-9 combines with J gene TRBJ2-3, with D uncertain. The CDR3 spans 15 residues. Germline CDR1 SEHNR, CDR2 FQNEAQ (reference sequence). Trimming left V 5 bases short and J 0 bases short, with 12 bases between. The CDR3 nucleotides are TGTGCCAGCAGCCGCAGGTTAGCTAGCACAGATACGCAGTATTTT. It is translated as CASSRRLASTDTQYF.

This clone was observed a handful of times. The rearrangement uses TRBV19 and TRBJ2-7; 9 bases match TRBD2. CDR1 and CDR2 from the germline V gene are LNHDA and SQIVND (reference sequence). V was clipped by 6 bases and J by 2 bases; unmatched bases: 8. The CDR3 length is 15 residues. The CDR3 sequence: CASRKREAPPYEQYF. The CDR3 DNA is TGTGCCAGTAGAAAGCGGGAGGCCCCCCCCTACGAGCAGTACTTC.

The J gene is TRBJ2-1, the V gene TRBV4-1; D may correspond to TRBD1 or TRBD2 (6 bases each). The germline V gene has CDR1 MGHRA and CDR2 YSYEKL. The CDR3 has 16 residues. Between the trimmed V and J ends, which lost 3 bases and 8 bases, there was a span of 20 bases. CDR3 coding DNA: TGCGCCAGCAGCCAGGGGTCAGTCGGGGGCCCGGATGAGCAGTTCTTC. Its translation is CASSQGSVGGPDEQFF.

This chain links TRBV28 with TRBJ1-4; unclear D gene. Germline lookup yields CDR1 MDHEN and CDR2 SYDVKM. V was trimmed by 7 bases and J by 0 bases, leaving 3 bases between them. This CDR3 is 12 amino acids long. Here the CDR3 DNA reads TGTGCCAGCACAGCAACTAATGAAAAACTGTTTTTT. Protein: CASTATNEKLFF.

Points on this clone: Within the sample, other DNA sequences also encode this same CDR3. The chain recombines TRBV19 with TRBJ2-7, with 11 bases aligning to TRBD1. The CDR3 loop spans 16 amino acids. Trimming removed 2 bases from V and 3 bases from J; junction bases left unmatched: 6. CDR1 and CDR2 (germline): LNHDA, SQIVND (reference sequence). CDR3 in amino acids: CASSIRGQGGRYEQYF. In nucleotides, the CDR3 is TGTGCCAGTAGTATAAGGGGACAGGGGGGGCGCTACGAGCAGTACTTC. Together with reference TRBV19 and TRBJ2-7, the CDR3 gives the full variable domain: DGGITQSPKYLFRKEGQNVTLSCEQNLNHDAMYWYRQDPGQGLRLIYYSQIVNDFQKGDIAEGYSVSREKKESFPLTVTSAQKNPTAFYLCASSIRGQGGRYEQYFGPGTRLTVT.

The chain is built from TRBV7-8 and TRBJ1-1; D gene uncertain. There are 15 residues in the CDR3. Germline V gene data show CDR1 as SGHVS and CDR2 as FQNEAQ. The V and J ends lost 3 bases and 2 bases respectively, with 13 bases between them. The CDR3 here is CASSFQRNTNTEAFF. The CDR3 nucleotides read TGTGCCAGCAGCTTTCAACGGAATACTAACACTGAAGCTTTCTTT. Combining the CDR3 with reference TRBV7-8 and TRBJ1-1 gives the whole variable domain GAGVSQSPRYKVAKRGQDVALRCDPISGHVSLFWYQQALGQGPEFLTYFQNEAQLDKSGLPSDRFFAERPEGSVSTLKIQRTQQEDSAVYLCASSFQRNTNTEAFFGQGTRLTVV.

This rearrangement joins TRBV30 to TRBJ1-3; no reliable D call. CDR3 length: 12 amino acids. Looked up from germline, CDR1 is GTSNPN and CDR2 is SVGIG (reference sequence). Trimming shortened V by 0 bases and J by 3 bases, and 3 bases separated the two germline ends. CDR3 in amino acids: CAWSVVGNTIYF. The CDR3 bases are TGTGCCTGGAGTGTAGTTGGAAACACCATATATTTT.

The chain recombines TRBV27 with TRBJ1-4; no reliable D call. The ends were cut back, 5 bases at V and 8 bases at J, with 15 bases in the middle. The CDR3 runs to 14 residues. The germline CDR1 and CDR2 sequences are MNHEY and SMNVEV (reference sequence). The CDR3 region is CASSDPTTREKLFF. The CDR3 DNA reads as TGTGCCAGCAGTGACCCTACCACGAGAGAAAAACTGTTTTTT. The full variable domain, rest sourced from reference TRBV27 and TRBJ1-4, is EAQVTQNPRYLITVTGKKLTVTCSQNMNHEYMSWYRQDPGLGLRQIYYSMNVEVTDKGDVPEGYKVSRKEKRNFPLILESPSPNQTSLYFCASSDPTTREKLFFGSGTQLSVL.

V and J are TRBV9 and TRBJ1-6; 8 bases are shared with TRBD1. Trimming cost V 4 bases and J 5 bases; bases outside gene matches: 5. In germline, CDR1 is SGDLS, CDR2 YYNGEE. The CDR3 covers 15 residues. CDR3 in amino acids: CASSILTGDNSPLHF. For the CDR3, the DNA is TGTGCCAGCAGCATCCTGACAGGGGATAATTCACCCCTCCACTTT.

Written as DNA, the CDR3 is TGTGCCAGCAGTTACGAGTTAGCAGGGGGAGAGACCCAGTACTTC. It encodes CASSYELAGGETQYF. The chain joins TRBV6-2 or TRBV6-3 to TRBJ2-5; 7 nucleotides agree with TRBD1. The CDR3 is made up of 15 amino acids. Losses at the gene ends were 2 bases for V and 4 bases for J; bases not matched to a gene: 7. Germline V gene lookup returns CDR1 MNHEY and CDR2 SVGEGT.

The chain recombines TRBV28 with TRBJ2-7, with TRBD1 matching 8 bases. V gave up 4 bases and J gave up 2 bases; unmatched junction bases: 4. Per germline, CDR1 MDHEN and CDR2 SYDVKM. The CDR3 runs 14 residues. CDR3 DNA: TGTGCCAGCAGTTCGGGACAGGATCCCTACGAGCAGTACTTC. Translating gives CASSSGQDPYEQYF.

The chain carries TRBV11-2 and TRBJ2-2; 11 nucleotides align to TRBD2. The CDR3 extends over 19 amino acids. Per the germline V gene, CDR1 is SGHAT and CDR2 is FQNNGV. The junction had 11 bases not matched to a gene; V was cut back by 5 bases and J by 0 bases. CDR3 amino acids: CASSPGWTSGHANTGELFF. The CDR3, as DNA: TGTGCCAGCAGCCCGGGGTGGACTAGCGGGCACGCGAACACCGGGGAGCTGTTTTTT.

The table lists this clone with a count of one. The gene calls are TRBV4-1 and TRBJ2-1, with 15 bases identical to TRBD2. From germline, CDR1 is MGHRA and CDR2 YSYEKL. This CDR3 region has 16 residues. The trim removed 3 bases at V and 9 bases at J, leaving 6 bases unmatched. The CDR3 protein is CASSHAGLAGGPEQFF. The CDR3 DNA reads TGCGCCAGCAGCCACGCGGGACTAGCGGGAGGCCCTGAGCAGTTCTTC.

This clone turned up a few times. The rearrangement links TRBV5-6 to TRBJ2-7; tentatively, D is TRBD2 (6 bases). Germline V gives CDR1 SGHDT, CDR2 YYEEEE. The CDR3 length is 14 residues. V was shortened by 4 bases and J by 5 bases, with 16 bases between the two germline ends. The CDR3 reads CASSVMEGYNEQYF. CDR3 in DNA: TGTGCCAGCAGCGTGATGGAGGGTTATAACGAGCAGTACTTC.

CDR3 DNA sequence: TGTGCCAGCGGGGATTCGGACAGGACCCTTTCGAGCACTGAAGCTTTCTTT. This gives the protein CASGDSDRTLSSTEAFF. The chain combines TRBV7-9 with TRBJ1-1, with 7 bases matching TRBD1. This CDR3 spans 17 amino acids. Trimming at V came to 8 bases and at J to 4 bases, leaving 19 bases not matched to a gene. Germline loops: CDR1 SEHNR, CDR2 FQNEAQ (reference sequence). The entire variable domain, with the rest obtained from reference TRBV7-9 and TRBJ1-1, is as follows: DTGVSQNPRHKITKRGQNVTFRCDPISEHNRLYWYRQTLGQGPEFLTYFQNEAQLEKSRLLSDRFSAERPKGSFSTLEIQRTEQGDSAMYLCASGDSDRTLSSTEAFFGQGTRLTVV.

The chain carries TRBV27 and TRBJ2-2, with D unresolved. The CDR3 is 13 amino acids. V lost 7 bases, J lost 3 bases, and 9 bases lay in between. Germline V gives CDR1 MNHEY, CDR2 SMNVEV (reference sequence). CDR3 bases: TGTGCCAGCACCACCACCGACACCGGGGAGCTGTTTTTT. Residues: CASTTTDTGELFF.

CDR3 amino acids: CASSLPGGRHEQFF. The CDR3 DNA reads TGTGCCAGCAGCTTGCCGGGAGGGCGGCATGAGCAGTTCTTC. The genes are TRBV5-4 and TRBJ2-1; 8 bases line up with TRBD2. With 1 base clipped from V and 8 bases from J, the junction kept 5 bases outside the gene matches. In germline, CDR1 is SGHNT, CDR2 YYREEE (reference sequence). There are 14 residues in the CDR3.

The V call is TRBV19, the J call TRBJ2-1; 9 bases match TRBD2. This CDR3 is built from 15 residues. Germline V gene data show CDR1 as LNHDA and CDR2 as SQIVND (reference sequence). After removal of 3 bases from V and 8 bases from J, the junction contained 8 bases not matched to a gene. CDR3 residues: CASSIPGLALHEQFF. As DNA, the CDR3 is TGTGCCAGTAGTATCCCGGGACTAGCTCTGCATGAGCAGTTCTTC.

This chain uses TRBV29-1 with TRBJ2-1; 14 positions agree with TRBD2. The CDR3 covers 13 residues. CDR1 and CDR2 (germline): SQVTM, ANQGSEA. With 5 bases clipped from V and 14 bases from J, the junction kept 8 bases outside the gene matches. CDR3 loop: CSVLTSGRDEKFF. CDR3 DNA: TGCAGCGTTTTGACTAGCGGGAGGGACGAGAAGTTCTTC.

This sequence joins TRBV7-9 and TRBJ1-1; no clear D gene. Germline-derived CDR1 and CDR2 are SEHNR and FQNEAQ (reference sequence). Trimming removed 1 base at V and 1 base at J, with 7 bases between. The CDR3 has 14 residues. The CDR3 reads CASSLVVRNTEAFF. CDR3 in DNA: TGTGCCAGCAGCTTAGTAGTCCGGAACACTGAAGCTTTCTTT.

The chain carries TRBV30 and TRBJ2-2, with D uncertain. This CDR3 spans 12 amino acids. Per germline, CDR1 GTSNPN and CDR2 SVGIG (reference sequence). V was cut by 3 bases and J by 3 bases, with 5 bases left in between. This CDR3 is CAWRRDTGELFF. The CDR3 nucleotides read TGTGCCTGGAGAAGGGACACCGGGGAGCTGTTTTTT.

The chain carries TRBV28 and TRBJ1-2; no clear D gene. Germline CDR1 MDHEN, CDR2 SYDVKM. The V gene lost 2 bases and the J gene lost 0 bases, with 10 bases spanning the gap. This CDR3 spans 15 amino acids. The chain's CDR3 is CASSLPPSANYGYTF. The CDR3 coding sequence is TGTGCCAGCAGTTTACCCCCGAGTGCTAACTATGGCTACACCTTC.